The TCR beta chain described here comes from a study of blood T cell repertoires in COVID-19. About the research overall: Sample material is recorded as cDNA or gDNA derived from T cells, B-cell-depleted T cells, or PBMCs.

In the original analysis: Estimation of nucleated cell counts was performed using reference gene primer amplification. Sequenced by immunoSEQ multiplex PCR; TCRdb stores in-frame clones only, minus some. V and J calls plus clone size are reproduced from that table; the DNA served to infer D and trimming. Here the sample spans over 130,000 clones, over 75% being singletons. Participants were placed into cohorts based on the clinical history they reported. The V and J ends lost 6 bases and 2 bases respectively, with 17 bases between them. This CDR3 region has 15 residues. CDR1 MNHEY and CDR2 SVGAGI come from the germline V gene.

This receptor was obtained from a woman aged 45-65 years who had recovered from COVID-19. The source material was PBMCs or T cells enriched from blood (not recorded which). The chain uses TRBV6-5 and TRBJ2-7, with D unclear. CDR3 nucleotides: TGTGCCAGCAGGTACGGGCAAGGCGCCACCTACGAGCAGTACTTC. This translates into CASRYGQGATYEQYF.